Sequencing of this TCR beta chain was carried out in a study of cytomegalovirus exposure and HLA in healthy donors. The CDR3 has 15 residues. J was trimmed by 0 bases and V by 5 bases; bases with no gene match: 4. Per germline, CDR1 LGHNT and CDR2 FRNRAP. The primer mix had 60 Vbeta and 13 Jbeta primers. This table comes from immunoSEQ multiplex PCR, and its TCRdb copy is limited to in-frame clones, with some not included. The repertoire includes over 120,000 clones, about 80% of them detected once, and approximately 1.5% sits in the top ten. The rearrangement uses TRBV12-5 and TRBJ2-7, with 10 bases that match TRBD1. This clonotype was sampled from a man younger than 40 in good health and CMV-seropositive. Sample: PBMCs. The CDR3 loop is CASGLGQGVSYEQYF. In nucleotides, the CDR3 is TGTGCTAGTGGTCTCGGACAGGGGGTCTCCTACGAGCAGTACTTC. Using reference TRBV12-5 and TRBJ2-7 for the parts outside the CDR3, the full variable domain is DARVTQTPRHKVTEMGQEVTMRCQPILGHNTVFWYRQTMMQGLELLAYFRNRAPLDDSGMPKDRFSAEMPDATLATLKIQPSEPRDSAVYFCASGLGQGVSYEQYFGPGTRLTVT.